This T cell receptor (beta chain) came from a study of blood T cell repertoires in COVID-19. Repertoires were generated with immunoSEQ multiplex PCR, while TCRdb's copy carries only in-frame clones and drops some. This sample yields some 200,000 clones, of which around 89% are seen a single time; under 0.85% belongs to the top ten. Germline lookup yields CDR1 SGHRS and CDR2 YFSETQ. Trimming cost V 0 bases and J 7 bases; bases outside gene matches: 9. The CDR3 totals 15 residues. The source is a woman younger than 30 who had recovered from COVID-19. This chain connects TRBV5-1 to TRBJ2-7; 8 nucleotides align to TRBD1. The sample consisted of PBMCs or T cells enriched from blood (not recorded which). CDR3 DNA sequence: TGCGCCAGCAGCTTGGCCGGGCAGGGGGCTGAGGAGCAGTACTTC. This codes for CASSLAGQGAEEQYF.